Listed here are 8 T cell receptor beta chains from one sample, sequenced in a study of blood T cell repertoires in COVID-19. The protocol was immunoSEQ multiplex PCR, while the TCRdb copy is restricted to in-frame clones and leaves out a portion. The sample holds approximately 160,000 clones, 75% to 90% seen once. Sequenced sample: peripheral blood. The receptors derive from a human donor in a cohort sampled during active COVID-19.

This sequence joins TRBV3-1 (or the pseudogene TRBV3-2) and TRBJ1-1; TRBD1 might be the D (5 bases). The CDR3 extends over 16 amino acids. CDR1 and CDR2 from the germline V gene are LGHDT and YNNKEL (reference sequence). With 1 base removed from V and 3 bases from J, the gap between germline ends came to 15 bases. The chain's CDR3 is CASSQGFGGLDTEAFF. CDR3 coding DNA: TGTGCCAGCAGCCAAGGGTTTGGGGGGTTGGACACTGAAGCTTTCTTT.

The chain employs TRBV7-9 and TRBJ2-3, with D perhaps TRBD1 (6 bases). Trimming took off 5 bases at V and 3 bases at J, with 18 bases between the two ends. From germline, CDR1 is SEHNR and CDR2 FQNEAQ (reference sequence). CDR3 size: 16 residues. As DNA, the CDR3 is TGTGCCAGCAGCCTATCACGGCAGGGGTTGACAGATACGCAGTATTTT. Translation gives CASSLSRQGLTDTQYF.

The V gene is TRBV10-3, the J gene TRBJ1-6; no firm D call. CDR1 is ENHRY and CDR2 is SYGVKD in the germline V gene. This CDR3 has 14 residues. V gave up 3 bases and J gave up 19 bases, with 22 bases separating them. CDR3 loop: CAISDWADNSPIHF. In DNA, the CDR3 is TGTGCCATCAGTGATTGGGCAGATAATTCACCGATTCACTTT.

The chain carries TRBV7-9 and TRBJ2-7, with D hard to call. Germline V gene data show CDR1 as SEHNR and CDR2 as FQNEAQ (reference sequence). Trimming stripped 5 bases from V and 7 bases from J, with 12 bases between. This CDR3 is built from 12 residues. The CDR3 DNA reads as TGTGCCAGCAGCCTCCATGAGTTAGAGCAGTACTTC. Its translation: CASSLHELEQYF.

The CDR3 spells CATSSSGLASYEQYF. Here the CDR3 DNA reads TGTGCCACCAGCAGTTCGGGACTAGCATCCTACGAGCAGTACTTC. The chain links TRBV15 to TRBJ2-7, with 9 bases lining up with TRBD2. Germline V gene lookup returns CDR1 LNHNV and CDR2 YYDKDF (reference sequence). The V segment lost 3 bases and the J segment 1 base; nucleotides outside the gene matches: 4. This CDR3 has 15 amino acids.

This clone showed up just a few times. The chain employs TRBV6-5 and TRBJ1-2; 11 bases agree with TRBD1. CDR1 is MNHEY, CDR2 SVGAGI, per germline. V gave up 10 bases and J gave up 4 bases; unmatched junction bases: 11. CDR3 size: 15 residues. CDR3 coding DNA: TGTGCCACCGCACAAGGGACAGGGGGTCTCTATGGCTACACCTTC. The encoded protein is CATAQGTGGLYGYTF.

The chain recombines TRBV28 with TRBJ1-2; 7 nucleotides align to TRBD1. J gave up 7 bases and V 5 bases, and 4 bases lay outside the gene matches. Germline values: CDR1 MDHEN, CDR2 SYDVKM. The CDR3 sequence is 12 residues long. The CDR3 protein is CASSPGTVGYTF. Here the CDR3 DNA reads TGTGCCAGCAGTCCCGGGACAGTTGGCTACACCTTC.

The chain links TRBV7-2 to TRBJ1-1; 10 nucleotides agree with TRBD1. CDR1 and CDR2 from the germline V gene are SGHTA and FQGNSA. The CDR3 spans 17 residues. V shed 5 bases and J 1 base; nucleotides not matched to a gene: 10. Here the CDR3 reads CASSHNPWTGGNTEAFF. The CDR3 nucleotides read TGTGCCAGCAGCCATAACCCGTGGACAGGGGGGAACACTGAAGCTTTCTTT.